The clone carrying this T cell receptor (beta chain) is labeled as medium-sized. Other nucleotide sequences in the sample specify the same CDR3. No patient received treatment before thyroid surgery. The data derive from a study of metastatic and nonmetastatic thyroid tumors. CDR3 length equals 15 residues. Trimming took 3 bases from V and 0 from J, leaving 10 bases between them. CDR1 and CDR2 (germline): SGHTA, FQGNSA. TCRdb re-clonotyped the PCR reads through MiXCR. The data hold tens of thousands of clones, with roughly 25% observed a single time. The sequence derives from a female donor with papillary thyroid cancer or a benign thyroid nodule (not recorded which). Some clones in this sample may be carry-over from other donors' samples. Sequencing was carried out using blood. The V and J genes are TRBV7-2 and TRBJ2-3; the D gene is possibly TRBD1 (6 bases). DNA of the CDR3: TGTGCCAGCAGCTTGAGCAGGGGCAGCACAGATACGCAGTATTTT. This translates into CASSLSRGSTDTQYF. The whole variable domain, filled in from reference TRBV7-2 and TRBJ2-3, reads GAGVSQSPSNKVTEKGKDVELRCDPISGHTALYWYRQSLGQGLEFLIYFQGNSAPDKSGLPSDRFSAERTGGSVSTLTIQRTQQEDSAVYLCASSLSRGSTDTQYFGPGTRLTVL.